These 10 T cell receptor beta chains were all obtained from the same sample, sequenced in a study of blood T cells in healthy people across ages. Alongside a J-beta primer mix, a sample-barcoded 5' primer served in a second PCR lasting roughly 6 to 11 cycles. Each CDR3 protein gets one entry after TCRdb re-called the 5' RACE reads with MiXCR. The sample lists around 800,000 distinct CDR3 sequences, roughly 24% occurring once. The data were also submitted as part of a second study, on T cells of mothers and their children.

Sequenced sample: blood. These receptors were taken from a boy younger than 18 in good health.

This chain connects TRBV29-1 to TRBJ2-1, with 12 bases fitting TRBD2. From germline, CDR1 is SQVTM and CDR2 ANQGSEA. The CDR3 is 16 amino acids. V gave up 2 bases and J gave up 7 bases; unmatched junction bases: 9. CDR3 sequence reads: CSVESPLAGGTNEQFF. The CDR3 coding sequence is TGCAGCGTTGAATCTCCACTAGCGGGGGGTACAAATGAGCAGTTCTTC.

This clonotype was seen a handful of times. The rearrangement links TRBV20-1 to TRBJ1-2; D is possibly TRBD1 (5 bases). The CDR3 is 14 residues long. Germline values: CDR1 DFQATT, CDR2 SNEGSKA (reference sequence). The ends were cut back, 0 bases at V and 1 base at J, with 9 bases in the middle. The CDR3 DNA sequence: TGCAGTGCTAGAGATGTGGGGGGTAACTATGGCTACACCTTC. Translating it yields CSARDVGGNYGYTF.

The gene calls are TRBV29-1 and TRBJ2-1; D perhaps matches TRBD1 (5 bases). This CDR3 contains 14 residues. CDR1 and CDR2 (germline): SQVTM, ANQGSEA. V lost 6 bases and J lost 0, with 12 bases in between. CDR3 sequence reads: CSVLDKHSYNEQFF. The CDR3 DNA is TGCAGCGTACTGGACAAACACTCCTACAATGAGCAGTTCTTC.

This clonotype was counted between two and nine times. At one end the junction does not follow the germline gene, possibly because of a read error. The CDR3 sequence: CASSQGPNRPQHF. CDR3 nucleotide sequence: TGTGCCAGCAGTCAGGGGCCCAATCGGCCCCAGCATTTT. The chain has TRBV12-3 or TRBV12-4 and TRBJ1-5; D may be TRBD1 (6 bases). CDR3 length equals 13 residues.

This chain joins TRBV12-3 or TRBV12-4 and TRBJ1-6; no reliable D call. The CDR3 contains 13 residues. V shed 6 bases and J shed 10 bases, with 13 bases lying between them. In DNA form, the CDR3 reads TGTGCCAGCAGCCTTAACAGTCGGTCACCCCTCCACTTT. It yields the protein CASSLNSRSPLHF.

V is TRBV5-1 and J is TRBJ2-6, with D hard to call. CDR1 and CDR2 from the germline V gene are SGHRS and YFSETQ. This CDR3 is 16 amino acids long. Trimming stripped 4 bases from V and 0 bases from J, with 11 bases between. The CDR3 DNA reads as TGCGCCAGCAGCGCCAGACTGGACTCTGGGGCCAACGTCCTGACTTTC. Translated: CASSARLDSGANVLTF.

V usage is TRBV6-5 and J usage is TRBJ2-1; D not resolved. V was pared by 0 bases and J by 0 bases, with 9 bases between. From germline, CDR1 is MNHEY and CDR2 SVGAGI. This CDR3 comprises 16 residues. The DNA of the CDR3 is TGTGCCAGCAGTTACTCGATAGCTCACTCCTACAATGAGCAGTTCTTC. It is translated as CASSYSIAHSYNEQFF.

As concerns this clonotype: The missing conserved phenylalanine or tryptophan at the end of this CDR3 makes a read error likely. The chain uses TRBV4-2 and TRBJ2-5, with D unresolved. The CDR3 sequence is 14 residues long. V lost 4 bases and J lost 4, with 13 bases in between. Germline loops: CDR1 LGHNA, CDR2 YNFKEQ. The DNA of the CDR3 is TGTGCCAGCAGCCCCCAGGTGTTTGGAGAGACCCAGTACCTC. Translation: CASSPQVFGETQYL.

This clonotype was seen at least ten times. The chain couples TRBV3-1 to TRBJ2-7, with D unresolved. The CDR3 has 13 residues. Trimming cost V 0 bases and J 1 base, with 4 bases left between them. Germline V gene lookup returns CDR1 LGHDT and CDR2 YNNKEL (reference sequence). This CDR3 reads CASSQDGSYEQYF. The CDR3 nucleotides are TGTGCCAGCAGCCAAGACGGATCCTACGAGCAGTACTTC.

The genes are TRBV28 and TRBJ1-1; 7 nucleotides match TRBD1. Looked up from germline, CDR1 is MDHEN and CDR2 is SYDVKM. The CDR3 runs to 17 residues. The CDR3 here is CVSVRYRDSLRNTEAFF. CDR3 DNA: TGTGTCTCAGTACGGTACCGGGACAGTCTAAGAAACACTGAAGCTTTCTTT.